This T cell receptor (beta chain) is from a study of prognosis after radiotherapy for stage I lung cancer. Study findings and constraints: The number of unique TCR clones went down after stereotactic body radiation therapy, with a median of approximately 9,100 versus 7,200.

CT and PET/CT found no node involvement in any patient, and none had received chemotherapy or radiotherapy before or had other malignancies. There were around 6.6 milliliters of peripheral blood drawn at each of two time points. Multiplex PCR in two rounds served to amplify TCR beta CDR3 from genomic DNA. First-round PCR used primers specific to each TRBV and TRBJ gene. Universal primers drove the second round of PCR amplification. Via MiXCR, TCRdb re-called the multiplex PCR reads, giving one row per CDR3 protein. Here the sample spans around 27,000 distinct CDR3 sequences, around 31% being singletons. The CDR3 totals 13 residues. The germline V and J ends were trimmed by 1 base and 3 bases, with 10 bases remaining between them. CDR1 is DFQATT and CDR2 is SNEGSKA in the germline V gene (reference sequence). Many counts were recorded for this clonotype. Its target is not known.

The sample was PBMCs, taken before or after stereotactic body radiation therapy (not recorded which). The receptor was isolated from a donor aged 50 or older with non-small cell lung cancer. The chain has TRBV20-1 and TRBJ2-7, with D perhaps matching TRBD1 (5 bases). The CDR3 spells CSARVPGIYEQYF. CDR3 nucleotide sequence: TGCAGTGCTAGAGTGCCAGGGATCTACGAGCAGTACTTC.